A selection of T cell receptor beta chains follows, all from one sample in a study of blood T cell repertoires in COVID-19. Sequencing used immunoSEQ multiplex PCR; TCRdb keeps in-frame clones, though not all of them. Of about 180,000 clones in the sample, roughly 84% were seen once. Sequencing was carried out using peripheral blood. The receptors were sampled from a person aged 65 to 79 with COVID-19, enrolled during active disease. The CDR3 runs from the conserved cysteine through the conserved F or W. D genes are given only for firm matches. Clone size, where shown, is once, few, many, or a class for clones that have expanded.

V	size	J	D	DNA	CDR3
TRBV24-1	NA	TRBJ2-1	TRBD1	TGTGCCACCAGTCCGGGACAGCCTGTAGGTGATGAGCAGTTCTTC	CATSPGQPVGDEQFF
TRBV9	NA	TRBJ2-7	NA	TGTGCCAGCAGCGGGGGCGGATGGAACTACGAGCAGTACTTC	CASSGGGWNYEQYF
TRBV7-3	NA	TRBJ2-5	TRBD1	TGTGCCAGCAGCCCCCTGGGACAGCAAGAGACCCAGTACTTC	CASSPLGQQETQYF
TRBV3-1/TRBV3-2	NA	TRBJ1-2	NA	TGTGCCAGCAGCCAAGTAGCAGGGGCTAACTATGGCTACACCTTC	CASSQVAGANYGYTF
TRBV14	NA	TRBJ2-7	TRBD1	TGTGCCAGCAGCCAAAGGGGCGCTCGGACAGGGATAGTAGAGCAGTACTTC	CASSQRGARTGIVEQYF
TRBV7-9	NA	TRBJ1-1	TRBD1	TGTGCCAGCAGCAGGGGGGACAGGGGTTTGAACACTGAAGCTTTCTTT	CASSRGDRGLNTEAFF
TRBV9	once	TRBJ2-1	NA	TGTGCCAGCAGCGCTCAGGGGTTGCCCTACAATGAGCAGTTCTTC	CASSAQGLPYNEQFF
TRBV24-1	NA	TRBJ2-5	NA	TGTGCCACCAGTGCCTCCTCCGGGGGGCACCAAGAGACCCAGTACTTC	CATSASSGGHQETQYF
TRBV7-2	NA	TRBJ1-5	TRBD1	TGTGCCAGCAGCTTAGGATCAGGGGGTAATCAGCCCCAGCATTTT	CASSLGSGGNQPQHF
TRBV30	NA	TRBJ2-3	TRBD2	TGTGCCTGGGGTAGGACTAGCCCTGGCACAGATACGCAGTATTTT	CAWGRTSPGTDTQYF
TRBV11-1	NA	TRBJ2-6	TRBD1	TGTGCCAGCAAACAGGGGGCAGGTTCTGGGGCCAACGTCCTGACTTTC	CASKQGAGSGANVLTF
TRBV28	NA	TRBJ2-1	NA	TGTGCCAGCTCCCTGCGGGTTGAGCAGTTCTTC	CASSLRVEQFF
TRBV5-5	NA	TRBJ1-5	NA	TGTGCCAGCAGCTTGAATTGGGGGGGCGATCAGCCCCAGCATTTT	CASSLNWGGDQPQHF
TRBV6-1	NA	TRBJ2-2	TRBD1	TGTGCCAGCAGTGAAGGGACAGGGTCGAACACCGGGGAGCTGTTTTTT	CASSEGTGSNTGELFF
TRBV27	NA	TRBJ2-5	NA	TGTGCCAGCAGTTTATCGTGGCAGGTCCAAGAGACCCAGTACTTC	CASSLSWQVQETQYF
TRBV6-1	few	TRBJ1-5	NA	TGTGCCAGCAGTGAAGTCTCCCTGCTCCCAGCGGTCAATCAGCCCCAGCATTTT	CASSEVSLLPAVNQPQHF
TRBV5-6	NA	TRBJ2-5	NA	TGTGCCAGCAGCTTGAAGGGAGTCCAAGAGACCCAGTACTTC	CASSLKGVQETQYF
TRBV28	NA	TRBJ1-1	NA	TGTGCCAGCAGTCCGCGGGGGGCGGGCACTGAAGCTTTCTTT	CASSPRGAGTEAFF
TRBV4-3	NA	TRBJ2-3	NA	TGCGCCAGCAGCCAAGAAAGAGTCGCAGGTGCTAGCACAGATACGCAGTATTTT	CASSQERVAGASTDTQYF
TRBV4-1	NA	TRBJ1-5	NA	TGCGCCAGCAGCCAATTGCTCCCCGGGGCCCAGCATTTT	CASSQLLPGAQHF
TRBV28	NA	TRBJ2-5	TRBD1	TGTGCCAGCAGTTTAAGGCGGGACAGGCCCCCGGGGGACCAGTACTTC	CASSLRRDRPPGDQYF
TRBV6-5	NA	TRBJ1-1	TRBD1	TGTGCCAGCAGTTACTCGGGACAGATGAACACTGAAGCTTTCTTT	CASSYSGQMNTEAFF
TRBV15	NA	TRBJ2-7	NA	TGTGCCACCAGCAGAGTAACGGGTGGCGAGCAGTACTTC	CATSRVTGGEQYF
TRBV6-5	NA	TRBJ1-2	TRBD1	TGTGCCAGCACCGGGACAGGCCGCTATGGCTACACCTTC	CASTGTGRYGYTF
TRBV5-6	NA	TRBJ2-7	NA	TGTGCCAGCAGTCTAGGCTACGAGCAGTACTTC	CASSLGYEQYF
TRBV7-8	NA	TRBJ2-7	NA	TGTGCCAGCAGCTCAAAAAGGACAGCCGAGCAGTACTTC	CASSSKRTAEQYF
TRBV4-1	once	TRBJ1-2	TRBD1	TGCGCCAGCAGCCAAGATCTGAACAGGGGGAGCTACACCTTC	CASSQDLNRGSYTF
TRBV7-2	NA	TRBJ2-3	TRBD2	TGTGCCAGCAGCTTAGCCGGCGGGGGGGTAGATACGCAGTATTTT	CASSLAGGGVDTQYF
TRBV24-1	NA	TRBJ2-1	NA	TGTGCCACCAGTGATATCGCTTATAGCTCCTACAATGAGCAGTTCTTC	CATSDIAYSSYNEQFF
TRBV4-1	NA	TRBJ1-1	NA	TGCGCCAGCAGCCACCCGGGTACCACTGAAGCTTTCTTT	CASSHPGTTEAFF
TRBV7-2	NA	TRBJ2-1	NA	TGTGCCAGCAGCTTCGACAGAGCCTACAATGAGCAGTTCTTC	CASSFDRAYNEQFF
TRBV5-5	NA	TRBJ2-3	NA	TGTGCCAGCAGCCCGGCGGCAGATACGCAGTATTTT	CASSPAADTQYF
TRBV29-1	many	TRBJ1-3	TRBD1	TGCAGCGCTCCGGGGACAGATAGAAACACCATATATTTT	CSAPGTDRNTIYF
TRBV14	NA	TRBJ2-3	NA	TGTGCCAGCAGCCACCAAGGGCGGGGCCGGACAGATACGCAGTATTTT	CASSHQGRGRTDTQYF
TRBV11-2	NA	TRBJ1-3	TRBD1	TGTGCCAGCACCGCGCAGGGGGAGAGAAACACCATATATTTT	CASTAQGERNTIYF
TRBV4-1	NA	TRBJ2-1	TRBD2	TGCGCCAGCAGCCAAGTCGGACTAGCGGGATTCTACAATGAGCAGTTCTTC	CASSQVGLAGFYNEQFF
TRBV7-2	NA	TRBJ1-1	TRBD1	TGTGCCAGCAGCCAGGGACAGGGGAGGCGGCGCACTGAAGCTTTCTTT	CASSQGQGRRRTEAFF
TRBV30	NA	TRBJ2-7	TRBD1	TGTGCCTGGCGCCGGGACAGAAAATTTTACGAGCAGTACTTC	CAWRRDRKFYEQYF
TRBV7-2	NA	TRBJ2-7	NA	TGTGCCAGCAGCTTAGGGTCTACAGGGGGGGCGCGGCAGTACTTC	CASSLGSTGGARQYF
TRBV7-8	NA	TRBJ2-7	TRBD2	TGTGCCAGCAGCTCTAGCGGGAGCATATACGAGCAGTACTTC	CASSSSGSIYEQYF
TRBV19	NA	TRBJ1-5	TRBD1	TGTGCCAGTAGGGTTACCAAAACCGCCGGGACAGGCAATCAGCCCCAGCATTTT	CASRVTKTAGTGNQPQHF
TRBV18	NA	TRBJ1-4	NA	TGTGCCAGCTCTCAAGCGTCGGCAACTAATGAAAAACTGTTTTTT	CASSQASATNEKLFF
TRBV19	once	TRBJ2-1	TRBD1	TGTGCCAGTAGTTCCCAGACAGGGGGCAATGAGCAGTTCTTC	CASSSQTGGNEQFF
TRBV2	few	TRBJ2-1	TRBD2	TGTGCCAGCAAATCAGTGGCGGGAGGTCTTTACAATGAGCAGTTCTTC	CASKSVAGGLYNEQFF
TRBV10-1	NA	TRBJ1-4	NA	TGCGCCAGCAGTGAGGTTTCAGGGTGGGGTTATCCGGATGAAAAACTGTTTTTT	CASSEVSGWGYPDEKLFF
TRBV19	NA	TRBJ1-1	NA	TGTGCCAGTAGTATTTTGGACAGACCGAACACTGAAGCTTTCTTT	CASSILDRPNTEAFF
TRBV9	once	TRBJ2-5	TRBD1	TGTGCCAGCAGCCCCAGCGGGGGAGGGACAGGGGAGCAGACCCAGTACTTC	CASSPSGGGTGEQTQYF
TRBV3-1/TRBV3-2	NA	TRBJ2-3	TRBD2	TGTGCCAGCAGCCTTAGCGGGAGAACTAGCACAGATACGCAGTATTTT	CASSLSGRTSTDTQYF
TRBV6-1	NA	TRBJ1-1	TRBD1	TGTGCCAGCAGTGAGCTACAGGGGGTAGCTTTCTTT	CASSELQGVAFF